Listed here are 24 T cell receptor beta chains from one sample, sequenced in a study of T-cell memory formation after mild COVID-19. TCRdb re-called the 5' RACE reads with MiXCR, one entry per CDR3 protein. The table records more than 400,000 distinct CDR3 sequences, around a sixth of them present only once. The sequenced sample consisted of PBMCs or a T cell subset sorted from them (not recorded which). These receptors all come from an adult woman who had mild COVID-19 (a few samples of this study predate the infection). Cell type and time point are not known.

CDR3 DNA sequence: TGTGCCAGCAGTTACGGCTCGACTGATGGCTACACCTTC. Translated: CASSYGSTDGYTF. This chain joins TRBV12-3 or TRBV12-4 and TRBJ1-2; D not certain. V lost 4 bases to trimming and J lost 6 bases, with 12 bases between them. The CDR3 runs to 13 residues.

This clonotype was found many times. V and J are TRBV7-8 and TRBJ2-1; the match to TRBD2 covers 7 bases. Germline trimming cut 5 bases from V and 3 bases from J; bases unmatched to any gene: 7. Germline V gene sequence: CDR1 SGHVS, CDR2 FQNEAQ. This CDR3 is 15 amino acids long. The CDR3 is CASSPSGGVYNEQFF. CDR3 DNA: TGTGCCAGCAGCCCTAGCGGAGGAGTCTACAATGAGCAGTTCTTC. Supplemented by reference TRBV7-8 and TRBJ2-1, the full variable domain reads GAGVSQSPRYKVAKRGQDVALRCDPISGHVSLFWYQQALGQGPEFLTYFQNEAQLDKSGLPSDRFFAERPEGSVSTLKIQRTQQEDSAVYLCASSPSGGVYNEQFFGPGTRLTVL.

This sequence joins TRBV5-1 and TRBJ2-1; TRBD2 agrees at 13 bases. Unmatched junction bases numbered 10, after V lost 2 bases and J lost 5 bases. The CDR3 is 18 amino acids. Germline-derived CDR1 and CDR2 are SGHRS and YFSETQ. CDR3 loop: CASSLIGTSGNLDNEQFF. The CDR3 DNA is TGCGCCAGCAGCTTAATCGGGACTAGCGGGAACTTAGACAATGAGCAGTTCTTC.

This clonotype appeared a few times. The rearrangement uses TRBV24-1 and TRBJ2-1, with D hard to call. In germline, CDR1 is KGHDR, CDR2 SFDVKD. V was clipped by 0 bases and J by 6 bases, with 14 bases between them. This CDR3 is 16 amino acids long. The CDR3 bases are TGTGCCACCAGTGATTTGCGGACGCGTGGGCCCAATGAGCAGTTCTTC. Protein: CATSDLRTRGPNEQFF.

J is TRBJ1-5 and V is TRBV5-6, with unresolved D. There are 13 residues in the CDR3. Germline-derived CDR1 and CDR2 are SGHDT and YYEEEE. V was cut by 4 bases and J by 4 bases, with 9 bases left in between. The CDR3 loop reads CASSTDGNQPQHF. The CDR3 nucleotides are TGTGCCAGCAGCACGGACGGAAATCAGCCCCAGCATTTT.

The chain is built from TRBV10-3 and TRBJ2-1; 14 bases map to TRBD2. V gave up 7 bases and J gave up 5 bases; unmatched junction bases: 1. In germline, CDR1 is ENHRY, CDR2 SYGVKD. CDR3 length: 14 residues. CDR3 sequence (DNA): TGTGCCATCATGGGACTAGCGGGAGACAATGAGCAGTTCTTC. It specifies CAIMGLAGDNEQFF.

This clonotype has just a few counts. The V call is TRBV29-1, the J call TRBJ2-7, with D hard to call. Trimming removed 5 bases at V and 6 bases at J, with 8 bases between. CDR1 is SQVTM and CDR2 is ANQGSEA in the germline V gene. The CDR3 is 10 amino acids. CDR3 protein: CSVLEFEQYF. CDR3 sequence (DNA): TGCAGCGTTTTGGAGTTCGAGCAGTACTTC.

The chain couples TRBV5-1 to TRBJ1-1, with 7 bases fitting TRBD1. In germline, CDR1 is SGHRS, CDR2 YFSETQ. V gave up 3 bases and J gave up 3 bases; unmatched junction bases: 5. This CDR3 comprises 14 residues. The CDR3 is CASSSDRVYTEAFF. CDR3 sequence (DNA): TGCGCCAGCAGCTCAGACAGGGTTTACACTGAAGCTTTCTTT.

The chain joins TRBV7-6 to TRBJ2-3; 7 nucleotides align to TRBD2. The germline gives CDR1 SGHVS, CDR2 FNYEAQ. The CDR3 length is 14 residues. V lost 1 base, J lost 10 bases, and 8 bases stayed unmatched. The CDR3, as DNA: TGTGCCAGCAGCTTAGGTAGCGGGCCGGTCTCGCAGTATTTT. Translation gives CASSLGSGPVSQYF.

Only one count was recorded for this clonotype. The CDR3 loop reads CASSPRDRGTFEAFF. CDR3 DNA sequence: TGTGCCAGCAGCCCGAGGGACAGGGGGACGTTTGAAGCTTTCTTT. The rearrangement links TRBV7-9 to TRBJ1-1; 11 bases align to TRBD1. The CDR3 has 15 amino acids. The J segment lost 7 bases and the V segment lost 5 bases, leaving 9 bases of the junction unmatched. CDR1 is SEHNR, CDR2 FQNEAQ, per germline (reference sequence).

The chain couples TRBV6-2 or TRBV6-3 to TRBJ2-3, with D possibly matching TRBD1 (7 bases). Trimming removed 7 bases at V and 8 bases at J, with 28 bases between. The CDR3 runs to 17 residues. CDR1 is MNHEY, CDR2 SVGEGT, per germline. The CDR3 here is CASTKRGTAQLRGTQYF. DNA of the CDR3: TGTGCCAGCACTAAACGCGGGACAGCCCAACTACGGGGTACGCAGTATTTT.

The rearrangement uses TRBV29-1 and TRBJ2-1; TRBD2 agrees at 9 bases. CDR1 is SQVTM, CDR2 ANQGSEA, per germline. V trimming: 4 bases; J trimming: 9 bases; junction bases outside the gene matches: 16. The CDR3 is made up of 16 amino acids. The CDR3 protein is CSVAAASGNLRAEQFF. The CDR3 nucleotides are TGCAGCGTTGCCGCGGCTAGCGGGAACCTCCGGGCTGAGCAGTTCTTC.

The chain employs TRBV7-3 and TRBJ2-1; 12 bases are a match to TRBD2. V trimming: 5 bases; J trimming: 9 bases; junction bases outside the gene matches: 8. The CDR3 runs to 15 residues. Germline CDR1 reads SGHTA; CDR2 reads FQGTGA. CDR3 amino acids: CASSTLAGGSGEQFF. For the CDR3, the DNA is TGTGCCAGCAGCACCCTAGCGGGGGGGTCGGGTGAGCAGTTCTTC. The variable domain in full, completed from reference TRBV7-3 and TRBJ2-1, reads GAGVSQTPSNKVTEKGKYVELRCDPISGHTALYWYRQSLGQGPEFLIYFQGTGAADDSGLPNDRFFAVRPEGSVSTLKIQRTERGDSAVYLCASSTLAGGSGEQFFGPGTRLTVL.

This clonotype has only a few counts. The chain employs TRBV5-4 and TRBJ2-3; weak D call: TRBD1 (7 bases). The CDR3 loop spans 15 amino acids. V was pared by 3 bases and J by 3 bases, with 14 bases between. Germline lookup yields CDR1 SGHNT and CDR2 YYREEE (reference sequence). CDR3 loop: CASSSTGTQTDTQYF. CDR3 coding DNA: TGTGCCAGCAGCTCGACAGGGACTCAGACAGATACGCAGTATTTT.

This clonotype was counted between two and nine times. V is TRBV18 and J is TRBJ1-2, with D possibly being TRBD1 (6 bases). Germline V gene lookup returns CDR1 KGHSH and CDR2 LQKENI. The V gene lost 3 bases and the J gene lost 8 bases, with 13 bases spanning the gap. The CDR3 covers 13 residues. In DNA, the CDR3 is TGTGCCAGCTCACCTACCGCGGGGGGCGGCTACACCTTC. This encodes CASSPTAGGGYTF.

The sample holds a few counts of this clonotype. CDR3 region: CASGRQGDEAFF. The CDR3 DNA sequence: TGTGCCTCCGGGAGGCAGGGCGATGAAGCTTTCTTT. This chain uses TRBV2 with TRBJ1-1, with D perhaps matching TRBD1 (5 bases). V was pared by 11 bases and J by 7 bases, with 17 bases between. This CDR3 comprises 12 residues. CDR1 SNHLY and CDR2 FYNNEI come from the germline V gene.

The chain uses TRBV5-1 and TRBJ1-2, with 7 bases lining up with TRBD1. This CDR3 region has 17 residues. Trimming took 4 bases from V and 8 from J; bases not matched to a gene: 20. CDR1 is SGHRS, CDR2 YFSETQ, per germline. The CDR3 region is CASSPDPDRASFMGYTF. DNA of the CDR3: TGCGCCAGCAGCCCGGACCCTGACAGGGCTTCATTTATGGGCTACACCTTC.

This clonotype was observed a few times. This chain joins TRBV4-2 and TRBJ2-6; TRBD1 or TRBD2 may be the D gene (5 bases each). This CDR3 contains 20 residues. Per the germline V gene, CDR1 is LGHNA and CDR2 is YNFKEQ. Trimming stripped 0 bases from V and 0 bases from J, with 18 bases between. The CDR3 DNA follows: TGTGCCAGCAGCCAAGATTTCCGGGACGTCCAAAGCTCTGGGGCCAACGTCCTGACTTTC. It codes for CASSQDFRDVQSSGANVLTF.

This chain connects TRBV25-1 to TRBJ1-5; D perhaps matches TRBD1 (6 bases). This CDR3 has 19 amino acids. The V gene lost 1 base and the J gene lost 2 bases, with 21 bases spanning the gap. Germline V gene sequence: CDR1 MGHDK, CDR2 SYGVNS. The DNA of the CDR3 is TGTGCCAGCAGTGAATCCGGGACACCCTTTAATTACGGCAATCAGCCCCAGCATTTT. This translates into CASSESGTPFNYGNQPQHF.

This clonotype was detected a few times. J is TRBJ2-7 and V is TRBV20-1, with D maybe TRBD2 (5 bases). Trimming took 3 bases from V and 0 from J, leaving 9 bases between them. Germline CDR1 and CDR2: DFQATT and SNEGSKA (reference sequence). The CDR3 is 13 amino acids. The CDR3 protein is CSARESGSYEQYF. The CDR3 DNA reads as TGCAGTGCTAGGGAAAGCGGCTCCTACGAGCAGTACTTC.

The chain has TRBV14 and TRBJ2-1, with a weak D call TRBD2 (5 bases). The CDR3 runs to 13 residues. CDR1 SGHDN and CDR2 FVKESK come from the germline V gene. Trimming pared 1 base from V and 12 bases from J, leaving 13 bases between. CDR3 coding DNA: TGTGCCAGCAGCCAAGTAAGAGGACGGGGGCAGTTCTTC. It specifies CASSQVRGRGQFF.

Only a few counts were recorded for this clonotype. The chain recombines TRBV7-9 with TRBJ2-1; D is undetermined. The V end lost 5 bases, the J end lost 1 base, and 12 bases lay between the germline ends. CDR3 length: 15 residues. The germline V gene has CDR1 SEHNR and CDR2 FQNEAQ (reference sequence). CDR3 in amino acids: CASSPRLTSYNEQFF. DNA of the CDR3: TGTGCCAGCAGCCCCCGACTGACATCCTACAATGAGCAGTTCTTC.

The J gene is TRBJ2-5, the V gene TRBV10-3, with 8 bases that match TRBD2. The CDR3 runs to 13 residues. With V trimmed by 11 bases and J by 2 bases, 7 bases remained unmatched. Germline V CDR1 and CDR2: ENHRY, SYGVKD. CDR3 sequence reads: CASGSSGQETQYF. The CDR3 DNA reads as TGTGCCTCGGGGTCTAGCGGGCAAGAGACCCAGTACTTC.

This sequence joins TRBV11-2 and TRBJ2-1; D remains ambiguous. This CDR3 is 12 amino acids long. Germline V gene sequence: CDR1 SGHAT, CDR2 FQNNGV. V was trimmed by 5 bases and J by 6 bases, leaving 8 bases between them. The DNA for the CDR3 is TGTGCCAGCAGCACCGTCGGCAATGAGCAGTTCTTC. Amino acid sequence: CASSTVGNEQFF.